This TCR beta chain is drawn from a study of control samples from healthy donors and cancer patients (dated by TCRdb to the early 2020s). Concerning this clone: Its target antigen remains unknown. Base qualities were left out, and no much larger clone turns up one base away.

Libraries were built with the immunoSEQ multiplex PCR assay. In TCRdb, the immuneACCESS table is reduced to in-frame sequences with V and J assigned. These tables do not hold every clone; where another copy was compared, an unresolved V gene accounts for under half, and the others remain unexplained. The sample table holds around 130,000 clones, of which around nine tenths were seen once. In total, the top ten clones hold around 3% of the sample. The source of this sequence is a man aged 50 to 59 in good health. The sequencing sample was made of blood.

CDR3 sequence: CASSVQGASEAFF. The nucleotide sequence reads TGTGCCAGCAGCGTTCAGGGGGCGTCTGAAGCTTTCTTT. This receptor chain uses TRBV9 and TRBJ1-1, with 8 central nucleotides matching TRBD1. The germline V gene specifies SGDLS as CDR1 and YYNGEE as CDR2. After removal of 2 bases from V and 6 bases from J, the junction retains 3 bases not matched to a gene. Measured from the cysteine to the phenylalanine, the CDR3 is 13 residues long. The CDR3 DNA has 39 bases and is translated from base 1.